These T cell receptor beta chains were read from a single sample in a study of T cells in Graves' hyperthyroidism and ophthalmopathy. TCRdb itself ran the multiplex PCR reads through MiXCR, one entry per CDR3 protein. Here the sample spans 210,000 or so distinct CDR3 sequences, 17% being singletons. The sequenced material came from blood. The receptors derive from a man aged 45-65 years with Graves' hyperthyroidism. Both conserved end residues are part of each CDR3. Each record gives: clone size, J gene, D gene, V gene, CDR3 DNA, CDR3 protein. D genes are given only for firm matches. Clone size is shown for a subset of rows, as once, few, many or a class of expanded clone.

>NA|TRBJ2-7|TRBD2|TRBV5-1
TGCGCCAGCAGCTCTACCCTAGCGGTCTCCTACGAGCAGTACTTC
CASSSTLAVSYEQYF
>NA|TRBJ1-2|NA|TRBV7-9
TGTGCCAGCAGCGCTGGGACTGGCTATGGCTACACCTTC
CASSAGTGYGYTF
>many|TRBJ2-7|TRBD2|TRBV28
TGTGCCAGCAGCCGCTGGCGAGCGGGAGTTCTCCTTTACGAGCAGTACTTC
CASSRWRAGVLLYEQYF
>many|TRBJ2-1|TRBD2|TRBV27
TGTGCCAGCAAGTCCCCTAGCGGGACGAATGAGCAGTTCTTC
CASKSPSGTNEQFF
>few|TRBJ1-1|NA|TRBV7-9
TGTGCCAGCAGCTTCCAGGCAAACACTGAAGCTTTCTTT
CASSFQANTEAFF
>many|TRBJ2-1|NA|TRBV30
TGTGCCTGGACCTACCCTCGTCTGAATGAGCAGTTCTTC
CAWTYPRLNEQFF
>many|TRBJ1-1|NA|TRBV12-3/TRBV12-4
TGTGCCAGCAGTTTAAGCGCAGGGTTCACTGAAGCTTTCTTT
CASSLSAGFTEAFF
>many|TRBJ2-6|NA|TRBV11-3
TGTGCCAGCAGCTTAGAGGGCTCTGGGGCCAACGTCCTGACTTTC
CASSLEGSGANVLTF
>NA|TRBJ2-2|NA|TRBV6-4
TGTGCCAGCAGTGACTCGTCCACCGGGGAGCTGTTTTTT
CASSDSSTGELFF
>NA|TRBJ1-4|NA|TRBV12-3/TRBV12-4
TGTGCCAGCAGTTTGTCGGACACGGACGAAAAACTGTTTTTT
CASSLSDTDEKLFF
>NA|TRBJ2-5|NA|TRBV19
TGTGCCAGTAGTCCCCCCGGCTTTTCCCAAGAGACCCAGTACTTC
CASSPPGFSQETQYF
>many|TRBJ2-7|NA|TRBV28
TGTGCCAGCAGTTTACCCCCCTTAAGCGAGCAGTACTTC
CASSLPPLSEQYF
>few|TRBJ1-1|NA|TRBV28
TGTGCCAGCAGCCCATCCGGGACCATGAACACTGAAGCTTTCTTT
CASSPSGTMNTEAFF
>many|TRBJ2-3|TRBD2|TRBV3-1
TGTGCCAGCAGCCAAAGGACTAGCGGTTCAGATACGCAGTATTTT
CASSQRTSGSDTQYF
>many|TRBJ2-1|NA|TRBV7-9
TGTGCCAGCAGCCCCCCGGGGAACTCCTACAATGAGCAGTTCTTC
CASSPPGNSYNEQFF
>many|TRBJ2-1|TRBD2|TRBV12-3/TRBV12-4
TGTGCCAGCAGTTTACTAGCGGGACCCTACAATGAGCAGTTCTTC
CASSLLAGPYNEQFF